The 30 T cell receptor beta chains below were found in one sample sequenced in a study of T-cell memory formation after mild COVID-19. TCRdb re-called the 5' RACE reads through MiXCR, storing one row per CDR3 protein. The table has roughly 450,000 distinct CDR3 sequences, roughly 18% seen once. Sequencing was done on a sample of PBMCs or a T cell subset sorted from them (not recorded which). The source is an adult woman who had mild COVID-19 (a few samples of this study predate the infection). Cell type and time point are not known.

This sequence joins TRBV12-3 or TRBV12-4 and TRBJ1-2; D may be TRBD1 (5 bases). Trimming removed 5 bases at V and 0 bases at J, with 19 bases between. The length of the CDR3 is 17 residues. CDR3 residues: CASSANLGEGANYGYTF. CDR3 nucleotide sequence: TGTGCCAGCAGTGCCAACTTGGGGGAGGGTGCTAACTATGGCTACACCTTC.

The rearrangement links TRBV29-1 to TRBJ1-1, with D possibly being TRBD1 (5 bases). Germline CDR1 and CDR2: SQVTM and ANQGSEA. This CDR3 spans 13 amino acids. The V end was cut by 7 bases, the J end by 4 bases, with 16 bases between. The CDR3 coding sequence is TGCAGCGCCTTCACCCAGGGAATCACTGAAGCTTTCTTT. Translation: CSAFTQGITEAFF.

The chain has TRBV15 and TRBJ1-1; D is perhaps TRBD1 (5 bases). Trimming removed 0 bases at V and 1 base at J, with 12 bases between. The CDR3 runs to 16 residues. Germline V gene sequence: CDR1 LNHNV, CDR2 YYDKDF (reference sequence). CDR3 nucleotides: TGTGCCACCAGCAGAGACCGACCTAGGGGGAACACTGAAGCTTTCTTT. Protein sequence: CATSRDRPRGNTEAFF.

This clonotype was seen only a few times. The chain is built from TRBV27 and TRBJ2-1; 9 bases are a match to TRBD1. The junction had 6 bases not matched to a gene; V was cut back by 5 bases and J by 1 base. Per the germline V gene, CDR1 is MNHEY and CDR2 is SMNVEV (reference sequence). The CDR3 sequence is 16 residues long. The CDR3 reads CASSTPDRGSYNEQFF. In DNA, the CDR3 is TGTGCCAGCAGTACGCCGGACAGGGGATCCTACAATGAGCAGTTCTTC.

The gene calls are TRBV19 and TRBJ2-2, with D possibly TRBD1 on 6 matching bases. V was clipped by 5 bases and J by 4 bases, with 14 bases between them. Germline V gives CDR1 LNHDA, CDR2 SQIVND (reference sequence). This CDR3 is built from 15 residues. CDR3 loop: CASSLTGWVTGELFF. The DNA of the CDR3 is TGTGCCAGTAGTTTGACAGGCTGGGTCACCGGGGAGCTGTTTTTT. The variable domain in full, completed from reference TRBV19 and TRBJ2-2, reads DGGITQSPKYLFRKEGQNVTLSCEQNLNHDAMYWYRQDPGQGLRLIYYSQIVNDFQKGDIAEGYSVSREKKESFPLTVTSAQKNPTAFYLCASSLTGWVTGELFFGEGSRLTVL.

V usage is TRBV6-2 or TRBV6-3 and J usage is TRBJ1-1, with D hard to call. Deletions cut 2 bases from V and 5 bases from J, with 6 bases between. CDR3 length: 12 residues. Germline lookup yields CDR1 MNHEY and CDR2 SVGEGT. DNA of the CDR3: TGTGCCAGCAGTTACAGTGAAACTGAAGCTTTCTTT. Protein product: CASSYSETEAFF.

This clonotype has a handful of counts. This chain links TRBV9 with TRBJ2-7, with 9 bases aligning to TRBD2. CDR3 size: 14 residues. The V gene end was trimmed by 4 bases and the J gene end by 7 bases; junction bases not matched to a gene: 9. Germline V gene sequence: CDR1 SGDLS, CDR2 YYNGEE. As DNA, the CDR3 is TGTGCCAGCAGCTCGATAGCGGGAGTAAATGAGCAGTACTTC. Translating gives CASSSIAGVNEQYF. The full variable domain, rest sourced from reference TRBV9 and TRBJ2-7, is DSGVTQTPKHLITATGQRVTLRCSPRSGDLSVYWYQQSLDQGLQFLIQYYNGEERAKGNILERFSAQQFPDLHSELNLSSLELGDSALYFCASSSIAGVNEQYFGPGTRLTVT.

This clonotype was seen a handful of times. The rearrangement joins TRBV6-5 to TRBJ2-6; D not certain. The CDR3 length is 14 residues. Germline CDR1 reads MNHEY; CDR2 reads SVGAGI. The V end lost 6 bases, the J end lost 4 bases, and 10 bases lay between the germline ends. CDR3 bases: TGTGCCAGCAGCAGCTCTGGGGGGGCCAACGTCCTGACTTTC. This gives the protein CASSSSGGANVLTF.

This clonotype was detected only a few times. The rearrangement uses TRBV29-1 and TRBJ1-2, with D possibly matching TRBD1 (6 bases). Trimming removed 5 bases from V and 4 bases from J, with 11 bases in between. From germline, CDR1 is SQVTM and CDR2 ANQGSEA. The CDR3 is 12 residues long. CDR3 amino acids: CSVFRQAYGYTF. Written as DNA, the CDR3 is TGCAGCGTTTTCCGACAGGCCTATGGCTACACCTTC.

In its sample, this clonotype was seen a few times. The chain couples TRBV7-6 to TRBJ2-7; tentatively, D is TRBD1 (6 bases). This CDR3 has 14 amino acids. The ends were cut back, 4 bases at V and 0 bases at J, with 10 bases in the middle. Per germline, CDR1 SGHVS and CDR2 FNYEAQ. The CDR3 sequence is CASSSGVFSYEQYF. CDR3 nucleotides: TGTGCCAGCAGCTCAGGGGTGTTCTCCTACGAGCAGTACTTC. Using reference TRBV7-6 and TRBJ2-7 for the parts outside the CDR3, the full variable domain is GAGVSQSPRYKVTKRGQDVALRCDPISGHVSLYWYRQALGQGPEFLTYFNYEAQQDKSGLPNDRFSAERPEGSISTLTIQRTEQRDSAMYRCASSSGVFSYEQYFGPGTRLTVT.

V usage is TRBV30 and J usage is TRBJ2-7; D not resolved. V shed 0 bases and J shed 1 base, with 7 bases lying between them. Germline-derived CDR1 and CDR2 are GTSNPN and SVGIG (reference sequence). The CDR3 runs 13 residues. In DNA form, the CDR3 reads TGTGCCTGGAGTGTAAGTGCTTCCTACGAGCAGTACTTC. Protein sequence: CAWSVSASYEQYF.

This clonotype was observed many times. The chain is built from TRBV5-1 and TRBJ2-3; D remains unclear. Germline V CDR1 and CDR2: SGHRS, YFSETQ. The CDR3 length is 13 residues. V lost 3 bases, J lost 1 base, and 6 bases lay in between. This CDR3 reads CASSSPGTDTQYF. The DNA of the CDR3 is TGCGCCAGCAGCTCCCCGGGCACAGATACGCAGTATTTT.

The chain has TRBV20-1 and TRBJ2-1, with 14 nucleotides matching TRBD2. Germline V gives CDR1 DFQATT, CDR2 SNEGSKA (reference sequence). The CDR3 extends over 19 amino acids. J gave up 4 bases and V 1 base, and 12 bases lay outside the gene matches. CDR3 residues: CSARVLPLRTSGRYNEQFF. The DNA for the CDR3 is TGCAGTGCTAGAGTACTCCCCCTCAGGACTAGCGGGAGGTACAATGAGCAGTTCTTC.

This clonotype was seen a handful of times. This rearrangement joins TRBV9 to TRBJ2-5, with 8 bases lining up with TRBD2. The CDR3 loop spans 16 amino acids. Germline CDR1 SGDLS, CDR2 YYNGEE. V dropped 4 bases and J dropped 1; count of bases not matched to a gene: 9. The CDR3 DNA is TGTGCCAGCAGCCCCGGCAGCGGGGGTACCCAAGAGACCCAGTACTTC. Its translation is CASSPGSGGTQETQYF.

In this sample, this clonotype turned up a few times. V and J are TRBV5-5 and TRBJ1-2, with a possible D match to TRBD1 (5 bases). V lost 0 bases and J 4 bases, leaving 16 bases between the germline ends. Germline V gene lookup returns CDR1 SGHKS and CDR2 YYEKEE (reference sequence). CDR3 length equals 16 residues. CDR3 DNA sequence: TGTGCCAGCAGCTTGGGACCCTGGGGCTCGGGCTATGGCTACACCTTC. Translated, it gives CASSLGPWGSGYGYTF.

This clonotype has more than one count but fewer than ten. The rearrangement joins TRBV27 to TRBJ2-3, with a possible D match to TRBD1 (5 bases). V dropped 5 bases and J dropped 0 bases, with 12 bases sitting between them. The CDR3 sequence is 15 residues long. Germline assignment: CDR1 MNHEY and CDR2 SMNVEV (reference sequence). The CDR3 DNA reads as TGTGCCAGCAGTCCGACAGCCTCGAGCACAGATACGCAGTATTTT. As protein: CASSPTASSTDTQYF.

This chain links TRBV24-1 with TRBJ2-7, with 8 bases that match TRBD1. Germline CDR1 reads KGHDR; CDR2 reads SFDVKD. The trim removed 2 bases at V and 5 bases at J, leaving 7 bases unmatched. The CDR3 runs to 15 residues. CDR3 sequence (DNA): TGTGCCACCAGTGATTACGGACAGGGTCCGGACGAGCAGTACTTC. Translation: CATSDYGQGPDEQYF.

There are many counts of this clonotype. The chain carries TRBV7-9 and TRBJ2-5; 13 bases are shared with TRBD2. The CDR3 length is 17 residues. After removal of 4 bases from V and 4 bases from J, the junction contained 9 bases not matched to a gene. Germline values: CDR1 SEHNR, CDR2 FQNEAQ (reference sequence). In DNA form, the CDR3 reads TGTGCCAGCAGCTCCTCAGGCGGACTAGCGGGAGCAGAGACCCAGTACTTC. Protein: CASSSSGGLAGAETQYF. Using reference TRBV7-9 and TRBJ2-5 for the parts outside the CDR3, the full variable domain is DTGVSQNPRHKITKRGQNVTFRCDPISEHNRLYWYRQTLGQGPEFLTYFQNEAQLEKSRLLSDRFSAERPKGSFSTLEIQRTEQGDSAMYLCASSSSGGLAGAETQYFGPGTRLLVL.

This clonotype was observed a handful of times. CDR3 sequence reads: CASSLASSGGAETQYF. CDR3 in DNA: TGTGCCAGCAGCTTAGCGAGCAGCGGGGGGGCAGAGACCCAGTACTTC. V gene TRBV7-8 combines with J gene TRBJ2-5; 10 nucleotides line up with TRBD2. The CDR3 runs 16 residues. The germline V gene encodes CDR1 SGHVS and CDR2 FQNEAQ. The trim removed 0 bases at V and 4 bases at J, leaving 5 bases unmatched.

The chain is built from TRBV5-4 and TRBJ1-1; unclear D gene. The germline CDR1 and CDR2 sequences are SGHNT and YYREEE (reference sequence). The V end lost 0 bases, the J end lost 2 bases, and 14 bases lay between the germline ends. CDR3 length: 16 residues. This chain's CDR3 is CASSLGRGMSNTEAFF. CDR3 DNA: TGTGCCAGCAGCTTGGGACGGGGTATGAGTAACACTGAAGCTTTCTTT.

CDR3: CASSFVKGNPYGYTF. Here the CDR3 DNA reads TGTGCCAGCAGCTTCGTAAAAGGGAACCCCTATGGCTACACCTTC. The chain joins TRBV7-9 to TRBJ1-2; D is unresolved. CDR3 size: 15 residues. Germline V CDR1 and CDR2: SEHNR, FQNEAQ (reference sequence). With 3 bases removed from V and 4 bases from J, the gap between germline ends came to 15 bases.

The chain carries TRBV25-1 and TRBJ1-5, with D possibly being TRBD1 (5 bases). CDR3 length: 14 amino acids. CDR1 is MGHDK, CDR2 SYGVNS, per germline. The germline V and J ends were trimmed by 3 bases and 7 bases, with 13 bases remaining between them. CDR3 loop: CASSDLGAGQPQHF. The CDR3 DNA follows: TGTGCCAGCAGTGACTTAGGGGCGGGGCAGCCCCAGCATTTT.

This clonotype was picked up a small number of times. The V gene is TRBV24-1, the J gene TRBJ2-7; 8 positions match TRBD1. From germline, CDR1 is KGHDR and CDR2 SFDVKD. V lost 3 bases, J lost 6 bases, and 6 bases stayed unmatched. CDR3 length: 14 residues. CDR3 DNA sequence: TGTGCCACCAGTGATACACAGGGGGTCGGCGAGCAGTACTTC. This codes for CATSDTQGVGEQYF.

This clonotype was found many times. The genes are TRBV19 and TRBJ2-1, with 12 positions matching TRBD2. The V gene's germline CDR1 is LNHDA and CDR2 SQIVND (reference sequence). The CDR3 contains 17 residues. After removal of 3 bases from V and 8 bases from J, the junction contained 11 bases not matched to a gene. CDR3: CASSIPASGRGVDEQFF. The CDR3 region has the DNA TGTGCCAGTAGTATTCCGGCTAGCGGGAGGGGAGTAGATGAGCAGTTCTTC.

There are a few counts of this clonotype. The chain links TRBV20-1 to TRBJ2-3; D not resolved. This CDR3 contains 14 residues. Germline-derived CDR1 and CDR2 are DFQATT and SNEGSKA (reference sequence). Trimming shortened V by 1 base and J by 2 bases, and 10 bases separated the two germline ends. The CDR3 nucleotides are TGCAGTGCTAGAGTGGAACCAAACACAGATACGCAGTATTTT. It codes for CSARVEPNTDTQYF.

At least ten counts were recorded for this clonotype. The CDR3 region has the DNA TGTGCCAGCAGTGGTGGGACAGGGAGGAGGGAAGCAAAGACCGGGGAGCTGTTTTTT. The encoded protein is CASSGGTGRREAKTGELFF. The V gene is TRBV6-5, the J gene TRBJ2-2; 9 bases are a match to TRBD1. The V gene's germline CDR1 is MNHEY and CDR2 SVGAGI. CDR3 length equals 19 residues. Trimming at V came to 5 bases and at J to 5 bases, leaving 18 bases not matched to a gene.

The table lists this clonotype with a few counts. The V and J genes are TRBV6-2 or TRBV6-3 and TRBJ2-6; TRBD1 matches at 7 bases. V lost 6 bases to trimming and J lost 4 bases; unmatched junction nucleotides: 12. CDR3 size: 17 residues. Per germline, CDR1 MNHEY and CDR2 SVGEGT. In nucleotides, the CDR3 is TGTGCCAGCAGCCTAGACAGGGTAATATTGGGGGCCAACGTCCTGACTTTC. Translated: CASSLDRVILGANVLTF.

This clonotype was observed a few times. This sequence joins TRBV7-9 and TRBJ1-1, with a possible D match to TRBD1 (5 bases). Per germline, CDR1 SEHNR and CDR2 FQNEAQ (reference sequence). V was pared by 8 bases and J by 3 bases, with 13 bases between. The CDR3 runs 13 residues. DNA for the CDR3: TGTGCCAGCGATGACAGATCGGACACTGAAGCTTTCTTT. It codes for CASDDRSDTEAFF.

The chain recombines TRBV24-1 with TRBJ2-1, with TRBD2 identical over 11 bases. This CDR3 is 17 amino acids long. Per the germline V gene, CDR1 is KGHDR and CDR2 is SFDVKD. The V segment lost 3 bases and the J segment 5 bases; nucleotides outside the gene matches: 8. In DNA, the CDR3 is TGTGCCACCAGTGATGGAATTCTAGCGGGAGGAGACAATGAGCAGTTCTTC. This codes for CATSDGILAGGDNEQFF.

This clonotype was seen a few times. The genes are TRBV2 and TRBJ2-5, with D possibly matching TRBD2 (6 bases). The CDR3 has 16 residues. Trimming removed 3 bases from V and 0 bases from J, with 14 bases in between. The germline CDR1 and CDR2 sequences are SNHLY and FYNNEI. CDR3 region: CASSDAAWGDQETQYF. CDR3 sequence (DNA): TGTGCCAGCAGTGACGCGGCCTGGGGGGACCAAGAGACCCAGTACTTC.